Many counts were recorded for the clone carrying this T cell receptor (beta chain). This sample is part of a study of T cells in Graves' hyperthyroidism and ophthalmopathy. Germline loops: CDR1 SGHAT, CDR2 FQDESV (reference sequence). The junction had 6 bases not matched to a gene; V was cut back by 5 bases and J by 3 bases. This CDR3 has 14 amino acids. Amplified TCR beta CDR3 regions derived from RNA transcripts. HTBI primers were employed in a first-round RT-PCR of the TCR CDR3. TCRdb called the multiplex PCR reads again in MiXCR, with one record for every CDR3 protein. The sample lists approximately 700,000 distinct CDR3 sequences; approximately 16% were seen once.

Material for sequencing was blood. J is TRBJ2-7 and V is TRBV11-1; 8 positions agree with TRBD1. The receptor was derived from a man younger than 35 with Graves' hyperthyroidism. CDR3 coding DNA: TGTGCCAGCAGCCCGTCCGGGACAGGCTACGAGCAGTACTTC. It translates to CASSPSGTGYEQYF.